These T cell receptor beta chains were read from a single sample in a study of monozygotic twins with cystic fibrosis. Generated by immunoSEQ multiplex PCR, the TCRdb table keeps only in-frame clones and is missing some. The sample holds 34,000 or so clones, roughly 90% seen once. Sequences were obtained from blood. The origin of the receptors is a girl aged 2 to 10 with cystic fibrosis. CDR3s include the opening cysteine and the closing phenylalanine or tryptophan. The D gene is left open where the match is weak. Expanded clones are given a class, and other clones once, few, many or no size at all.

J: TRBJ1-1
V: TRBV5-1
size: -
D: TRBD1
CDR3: CASVSDREGTEAFF
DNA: TGCGCCAGCGTCTCGGACAGGGAAGGGACTGAAGCTTTCTTT

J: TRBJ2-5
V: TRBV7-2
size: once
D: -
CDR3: CASSFFPRGGRIETQYF
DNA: TGTGCCAGCAGCTTCTTCCCAAGGGGGGGTAGGATTGAGACCCAGTACTTC

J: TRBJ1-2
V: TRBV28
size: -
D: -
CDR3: CASSTGFLVYGYTF
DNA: TGTGCCAGCAGTACCGGATTTTTGGTCTATGGCTACACCTTC

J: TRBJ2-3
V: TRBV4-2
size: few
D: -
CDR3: CASSQANGGGADTQYF
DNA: TGTGCCAGCAGCCAAGCGAACGGGGGCGGGGCAGATACGCAGTATTTT

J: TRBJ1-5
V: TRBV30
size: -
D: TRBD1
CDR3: CACGTGGDYSNQPQHF
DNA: TGTGCCTGCGGGACAGGGGGCGATTATAGCAATCAGCCCCAGCATTTT

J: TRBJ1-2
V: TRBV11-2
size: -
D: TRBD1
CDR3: CASSADREIYGYTF
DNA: TGTGCCAGCAGCGCGGACAGGGAGATCTATGGCTACACCTTC

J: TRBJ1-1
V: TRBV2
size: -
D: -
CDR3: CASRARELMNTEAFF
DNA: TGTGCCAGCAGAGCCCGGGAGCTCATGAACACTGAAGCTTTCTTT

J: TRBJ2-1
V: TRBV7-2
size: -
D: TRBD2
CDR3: CASSSQRGSYNEQFF
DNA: TGTGCCAGCAGCTCCCAGCGGGGCTCTTACAATGAGCAGTTCTTC

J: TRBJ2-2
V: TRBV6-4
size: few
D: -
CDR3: CASSESPGETGELFF
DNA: TGTGCCAGCAGTGAGTCCCCCGGTGAGACCGGGGAGCTGTTTTTT

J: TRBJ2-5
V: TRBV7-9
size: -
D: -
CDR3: CASSPPVGHNQETQYF
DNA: TGTGCCAGCAGCCCTCCGGTCGGGCACAACCAAGAGACCCAGTACTTC

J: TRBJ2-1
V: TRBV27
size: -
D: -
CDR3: CASSLVSSHEQFF
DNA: TGTGCCAGCAGTTTAGTGAGCTCCCATGAGCAGTTCTTC

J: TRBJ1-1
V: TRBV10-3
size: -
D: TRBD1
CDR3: CAISGGNGDRGRATEAFF
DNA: TGTGCCATCAGTGGAGGTAATGGAGACAGGGGAAGGGCCACTGAAGCTTTCTTT

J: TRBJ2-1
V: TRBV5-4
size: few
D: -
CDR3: CASSLAPSPSYNEQFF
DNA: TGTGCCAGCAGCTTGGCCCCTAGCCCCTCGTACAATGAGCAGTTCTTC

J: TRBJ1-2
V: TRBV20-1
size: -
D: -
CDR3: CSASRDYGYTF
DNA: TGCAGTGCTTCCAGGGATTATGGCTACACCTTC

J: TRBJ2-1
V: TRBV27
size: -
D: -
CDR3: CASSSIGDEQFF
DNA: TGTGCCAGCAGTTCGATTGGGGATGAGCAGTTCTTC

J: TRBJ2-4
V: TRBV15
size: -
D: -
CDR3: CATSRDYSAKNIQYF
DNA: TGTGCCACCAGCAGAGATTACTCAGCCAAAAACATTCAGTACTTC

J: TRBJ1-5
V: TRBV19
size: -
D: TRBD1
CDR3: CASSRDREGNQPQHF
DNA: TGTGCCAGTAGTAGGGACAGGGAAGGCAATCAGCCCCAGCATTTT

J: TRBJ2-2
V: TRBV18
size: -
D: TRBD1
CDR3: CASSWTGGNTGELFF
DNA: TGTGCCAGCTCGTGGACAGGGGGCAACACCGGGGAGCTGTTTTTT

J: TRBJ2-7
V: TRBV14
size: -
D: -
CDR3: CASSHARQYYEQYF
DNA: TGTGCCAGCAGCCATGCCAGGCAGTACTACGAGCAGTACTTC

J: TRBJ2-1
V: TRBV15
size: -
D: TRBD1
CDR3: CATSSRRGRLGNEQFF
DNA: TGTGCCACCAGCTCTAGAAGGGGGCGCTTAGGTAATGAGCAGTTCTTC

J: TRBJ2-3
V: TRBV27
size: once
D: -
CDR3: CASRSSASTDTQYF
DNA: TGTGCCAGCAGGTCCAGCGCTAGCACAGATACGCAGTATTTT

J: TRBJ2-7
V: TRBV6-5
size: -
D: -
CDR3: CASSYSTSSYEQYF
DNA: TGTGCCAGCAGTTACTCGACCAGCTCCTACGAGCAGTACTTC

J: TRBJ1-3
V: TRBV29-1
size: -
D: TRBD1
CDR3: CSVSGGTGHHYSGNTIYF
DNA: TGCAGCGTGTCCGGTGGGACAGGGCACCATTACTCTGGAAACACCATATATTTT

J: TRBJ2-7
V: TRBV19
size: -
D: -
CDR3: CASSIDTSRHEQYF
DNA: TGTGCCAGTAGTATAGATACTAGCAGACACGAGCAGTACTTC

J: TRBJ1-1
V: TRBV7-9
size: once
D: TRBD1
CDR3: CASSHQTGGGNTEAFF
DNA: TGTGCCAGCAGCCATCAAACAGGGGGCGGCAACACTGAAGCTTTCTTT

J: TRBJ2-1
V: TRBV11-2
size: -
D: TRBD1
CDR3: CASSGGTGAYNEQFF
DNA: TGTGCCAGCAGCGGCGGGACAGGGGCATACAATGAGCAGTTCTTC

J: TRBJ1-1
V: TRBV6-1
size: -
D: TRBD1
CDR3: CASSEGTGLKGTEAFF
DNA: TGTGCCAGCAGTGAAGGGACAGGCCTGAAGGGCACTGAAGCTTTCTTT

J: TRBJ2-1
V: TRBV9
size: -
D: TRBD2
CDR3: CASSVSSGRGEQFF
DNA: TGTGCCAGCAGCGTGAGTAGCGGGAGGGGTGAGCAGTTCTTC